A selection of T cell receptor beta chains follows, all from one sample in a study of blood T cell repertoires in COVID-19. The table came from immunoSEQ multiplex PCR; TCRdb's copy has only in-frame clones and leaves some out. The table includes about 300,000 clones, roughly nine tenths detected once. Sequencing was carried out using PBMCs or T cells enriched from blood (not recorded which). The receptors were gathered from a woman between 35 and 50 years old who had recovered from COVID-19. Both conserved end residues are part of each CDR3. Each record gives: clone size, J gene, V gene, D gene, CDR3 protein, CDR3 DNA. The D gene is left open where the match is weak. Clone size appears in some rows only: once, few, many, or a class for an expanded clone.

NA,TRBJ2-1,TRBV7-9,NA,CASSLEAGLRYNEQFF,TGTGCCAGCAGCTTAGAAGCAGGCCTCCGATACAATGAGCAGTTCTTC
NA,TRBJ2-3,TRBV7-3,NA,CASSLSLSSTDTQYF,TGTGCCAGCAGCTTAAGTCTATCTAGCACAGATACGCAGTATTTT
NA,TRBJ1-2,TRBV25-1,TRBD1,CASSERWDSYGYTF,TGTGCCAGCAGTGAGAGATGGGACAGCTATGGCTACACCTTC
NA,TRBJ2-1,TRBV9,TRBD2,CASSVGLAGTPIRGNEQFF,TGTGCCAGCAGCGTAGGGCTAGCGGGAACTCCCATAAGGGGCAATGAGCAGTTCTTC
NA,TRBJ1-3,TRBV2,NA,CASRVDRTGNTIYF,TGTGCCAGCAGAGTCGACAGGACTGGAAACACCATATATTTT
NA,TRBJ2-3,TRBV6-4,TRBD2,CASSPISGRGSTDTQYF,TGTGCCAGCAGCCCGATTAGCGGGAGGGGGAGCACAGATACGCAGTATTTT
NA,TRBJ2-7,TRBV3-1/TRBV3-2,TRBD1,CASRPDRSSYEQYF,TGTGCCAGCAGACCGGACAGGAGCTCCTACGAGCAGTACTTC
NA,TRBJ2-5,TRBV27,NA,CASSLSVRETQYF,TGTGCCAGCAGTTTATCGGTTCGGGAGACCCAGTACTTC
NA,TRBJ1-2,TRBV27,TRBD1,CASSLDRGSPYGYTF,TGTGCCAGCAGTTTGGACAGGGGTTCACCTTATGGCTACACCTTC
NA,TRBJ2-2,TRBV30,NA,CAWSVLNSGWGRGTGELFF,TGTGCCTGGAGTGTACTTAATTCTGGATGGGGCAGGGGCACCGGGGAGCTGTTTTTT
NA,TRBJ2-4,TRBV18,TRBD1,CASSPYSSTGGSKNIQYF,TGTGCCAGCTCACCCTATTCCTCGACAGGGGGGTCCAAAAACATTCAGTACTTC
NA,TRBJ1-4,TRBV5-5,NA,CASSLLQGVREKLFF,TGTGCCAGCAGCTTGTTGCAGGGTGTTAGGGAAAAACTGTTTTTT
NA,TRBJ1-2,TRBV30,NA,CAWSDSNYGYTF,TGTGCCTGGAGTGACAGTAACTATGGCTACACCTTC
NA,TRBJ2-7,TRBV29-1,TRBD1,CSARDSYEQYF,TGCAGCGCACGGGACAGCTACGAGCAGTACTTC
NA,TRBJ1-4,TRBV27,NA,CASSRRDSNEKLFF,TGTGCCAGCAGCCGCAGGGATTCAAATGAAAAACTGTTTTTT
NA,TRBJ1-3,TRBV7-9,NA,CASSPNPGGRNSSGNTIYF,TGTGCCAGCAGCCCAAACCCGGGGGGACGCAATTCCTCTGGAAACACCATATATTTT
NA,TRBJ2-5,TRBV27,NA,CASSPRPQETQYF,TGTGCCAGCAGCCCCAGGCCCCAAGAGACCCAGTACTTC
once,TRBJ1-1,TRBV7-9,TRBD1,CASSRTRDRNTEAFF,TGTGCCAGCAGCCGAACTCGGGACAGGAACACTGAAGCTTTCTTT
NA,TRBJ2-2,TRBV7-8,TRBD1,CASSLLGQGAGGELFF,TGTGCCAGCAGCTTATTGGGACAGGGGGCAGGCGGGGAGCTGTTTTTT
few,TRBJ1-1,TRBV5-1,TRBD1,CASSPGTGNTEAFF,TGCGCCAGCAGCCCCGGGACAGGGAACACTGAAGCTTTCTTT
NA,TRBJ2-1,TRBV5-1,TRBD2,CASLRVAGANEQFF,TGCGCCAGCCTCAGAGTAGCGGGAGCCAATGAGCAGTTCTTC
NA,TRBJ2-5,TRBV20-1,NA,CSASFPTLQETQYF,TGCAGTGCTAGTTTTCCTACTCTTCAAGAGACCCAGTACTTC
NA,TRBJ1-6,TRBV5-6,NA,CASSLLELRNSPLHF,TGTGCCAGCAGCTTATTGGAGTTAAGAAATTCACCCCTCCACTTT